This T cell receptor beta chain was found in a study of blood T cell repertoires in COVID-19. Per the original data handling: By means of reference gene primer amplification, nucleated cell counts were estimated. Assay: immunoSEQ multiplex PCR; the TCRdb copy retains only in-frame clones and omits some. V and J calls plus clone size are reproduced from that table; the DNA served to infer D and trimming. The data show under 300,000 clones, 75% to 90% seen once. Sequencing used peripheral blood. The clonotype comes from a middle-aged woman who had recovered from COVID-19.

The CDR3 DNA reads TGCAGCGTTGAATCGGGACTAGCGGGCGAGGTTGAGCAGTTCTTC. It is translated as CSVESGLAGEVEQFF. The rearrangement uses TRBV29-1 and TRBJ2-1; 12 bases line up with TRBD2. Germline assignment: CDR1 SQVTM and CDR2 ANQGSEA. The CDR3 contains 15 residues. With 2 bases clipped from V and 9 bases from J, the junction kept 8 bases outside the gene matches.